The entry that follows covers one TCR beta chain sequence. The antigen remains undetermined. The time point was: week 5, during vaccination. What each vaccine dose contained was 300 ug of mutant IDH1 20-mer peptide, accompanied by topical imiquimod. Generated by immunoSEQ multiplex PCR, the TCRdb table keeps only in-frame clones and is missing some. The profile shows 30,000 to 40,000 clones, roughly four fifths of them singletons. The data are from a study of a mutant IDH1 vaccine in newly diagnosed glioma. The CDR3 consists of 14 residues. Germline-derived CDR1 and CDR2 are SGHVS and FNYEAQ. Trimming took off 3 bases at V and 4 bases at J, with 10 bases between the two ends.

Specimen: PBMCs, collected from a glioma patient whose treatment included an IDH1 peptide vaccine. The sequence derives from a man aged 30 to 39 with glioma. The genes are TRBV7-6 and TRBJ1-5, with D possibly TRBD1 on 6 matching bases. The CDR3 DNA reads TGTGCCAGCAGCTTGGCAGGGGCAAATCAGCCCCAGCATTTT. Translating it yields CASSLAGANQPQHF.